This passage covers 10 T cell receptor beta chains from one sample sequenced in a study of cytomegalovirus exposure and HLA in healthy donors. The assay was immunoSEQ multiplex PCR, and TCRdb's table has in-frame clones only and misses some. The repertoire holds 170,000 or so clones, with roughly four fifths as singletons. The sample taken for sequencing was PBMCs. Receptor source: a woman under 30 in good health and CMV-seropositive.

The CDR3 here is CASSLAGGLNNEQFF. Written as DNA, the CDR3 is TGTGCCAGCAGCTTAGCAGGGGGCCTAAACAATGAGCAGTTCTTC. The V call is TRBV7-2, the J call TRBJ2-1, with TRBD1 identical over 7 bases. Trimming cost V 0 bases and J 5 bases; bases outside gene matches: 4. The germline V gene has CDR1 SGHTA and CDR2 FQGNSA. There are 15 residues in the CDR3.

The chain links TRBV7-9 to TRBJ2-1, with 8 bases aligning to TRBD1. From germline, CDR1 is SEHNR and CDR2 FQNEAQ (reference sequence). The V segment lost 5 bases and the J segment 0 bases; nucleotides outside the gene matches: 6. The CDR3 loop spans 16 amino acids. In nucleotides, the CDR3 is TGTGCCAGCAGCCCCCGACAGGGGCGCTCCTACAATGAGCAGTTCTTC. The encoded protein is CASSPRQGRSYNEQFF.

The genes are TRBV6-5 and TRBJ2-3; D perhaps matches TRBD2 (7 bases). Trimming took 4 bases from V and 7 from J, leaving 15 bases between them. Germline V gene lookup returns CDR1 MNHEY and CDR2 SVGAGI. This CDR3 region has 14 residues. CDR3 sequence (DNA): TGTGCCAGCAGTTTCAGAGCGGGGACATATACGCAGTATTTT. As protein: CASSFRAGTYTQYF.

The rearrangement joins TRBV19 to TRBJ2-7; 8 bases map to TRBD1. The V gene end was trimmed by 1 base and the J gene end by 0 bases; junction bases not matched to a gene: 5. This CDR3 spans 16 amino acids. CDR1 is LNHDA and CDR2 is SQIVND in the germline V gene (reference sequence). CDR3 in amino acids: CASSIVGQGASYEQYF. The CDR3 nucleotides are TGTGCCAGTAGTATAGTGGGGCAGGGGGCCTCCTACGAGCAGTACTTC.

The chain links TRBV10-2 to TRBJ1-2; TRBD1 might be the D (6 bases). Germline lookup yields CDR1 WSHSY and CDR2 SAAADI. The V end was cut by 3 bases, the J end by 2 bases, with 13 bases between. The CDR3 extends over 15 amino acids. The CDR3 DNA follows: TGCGCCAGCAGTGATCTCGTGGGGGCGAACTATGGCTACACCTTC. Protein: CASSDLVGANYGYTF.

This chain connects TRBV5-6 to TRBJ1-1, with a possible D match to TRBD1 (5 bases). This CDR3 contains 14 residues. Germline V gives CDR1 SGHDT, CDR2 YYEEEE. V lost 6 bases and J 1 base, leaving 13 bases between the germline ends. CDR3 coding DNA: TGTGCCAGCACCCATCGGGGGTCGAACACTGAAGCTTTCTTT. Translated, it gives CASTHRGSNTEAFF.

The genes are TRBV4-2 and TRBJ2-7; 8 bases agree with TRBD1. Germline V lookup: CDR1 LGHNA, CDR2 YNFKEQ. The CDR3 has 15 residues. J lost 3 bases, V lost 1 base, and 5 bases had no gene match. Written as DNA, the CDR3 is TGTGCCAGCAGCCAAGCTGAACAGGGGGACTACGAGCAGTACTTC. Translating gives CASSQAEQGDYEQYF.

On this clone itself: The same CDR3 can be traced to other DNA sequences in this sample. The chain employs TRBV2 and TRBJ2-7; D perhaps matches TRBD1 (5 bases). With 4 bases removed from V and 3 bases from J, the gap between germline ends came to 10 bases. This CDR3 has 13 amino acids. Germline V gene sequence: CDR1 SNHLY, CDR2 FYNNEI. CDR3 loop: CASSVERGYEQYF. CDR3 bases: TGTGCCAGCAGTGTAGAAAGGGGCTACGAGCAGTACTTC.

The J gene is TRBJ1-1, the V gene TRBV18; a weak D match, TRBD1 (6 bases). The length of the CDR3 is 17 residues. The germline CDR1 and CDR2 sequences are KGHSH and LQKENI. V lost 3 bases to trimming and J lost 5 bases, with 22 bases between them. The CDR3 region is CASSPNARGGGITEAFF. The CDR3 DNA sequence: TGTGCCAGCTCACCCAACGCTCGGGGAGGGGGGATTACTGAAGCTTTCTTT.

This clone turned up a few times. This chain uses TRBV4-1 with TRBJ1-5; D unresolved. Trimming took off 0 bases at V and 7 bases at J, with 7 bases between the two ends. CDR1 MGHRA and CDR2 YSYEKL come from the germline V gene. The CDR3 has 13 residues. The CDR3 spells CASSQEEAQPQHF. DNA for the CDR3: TGCGCCAGCAGCCAAGAAGAGGCGCAGCCCCAGCATTTT.